The rows below give T cell receptor beta chains drawn from one sample of a study of Ad26.COV2.S vaccination and SARS-CoV-2 variants. Assay used: immunoSEQ multiplex PCR; TCRdb lists only in-frame clones, some missing. The repertoire holds some 300,000 clones, with around four fifths as singletons. The sequences come from peripheral blood, collected in a trial of Ad26.COV2.S vaccine versus placebo. These receptors were obtained from a person between 18 and 59 years old who received the Ad26.COV2.S COVID-19 vaccine or a placebo. Both conserved end residues are part of each CDR3. The order of the fields is J gene, V gene, D gene, clone size, CDR3 protein, CDR3 DNA. The D gene is left open where the match is weak. Clone size is stated in some rows and not others, as once, few, many or a class when expanded.

TRBJ1-5,TRBV10-2,TRBD1,NA,CASRMAGTGGGQPQHF,TGCGCCAGCAGAATGGCCGGGACAGGGGGCGGCCAGCCCCAGCATTTT
TRBJ1-2,TRBV5-1,NA,NA,CASSLNQGSNTYGYTF,TGCGCCAGCAGCTTAAACCAGGGTTCCAACACCTATGGCTACACCTTC
TRBJ2-7,TRBV19,TRBD2,few,CASSKGRGGYEQYF,TGTGCCAGTAGTAAGGGTCGCGGGGGCTACGAGCAGTACTTC
TRBJ2-6,TRBV11-3,NA,NA,CASSWGVRNRVSGANVLTF,TGTGCCAGCAGCTGGGGAGTGAGGAACAGAGTCTCTGGGGCCAACGTCCTGACTTTC
TRBJ2-1,TRBV7-7,NA,NA,CASSLEQGANEQFF,TGTGCTAGCAGCTTAGAGCAGGGTGCCAATGAGCAGTTCTTC
TRBJ2-3,TRBV6-1,NA,NA,CASSARDLPVPTDTQYF,TGTGCCAGCAGTGCCCGGGACCTACCCGTCCCCACAGATACGCAGTATTTT
TRBJ2-2,TRBV7-3,NA,NA,CASSSNTGELFF,TGTGCCAGCAGCTCGAACACCGGGGAGCTGTTTTTT
TRBJ2-1,TRBV11-2,TRBD2,NA,CASSLGGGGVSYNEQFF,TGTGCCAGCAGCTTAGGTGGCGGGGGGGTCTCCTACAATGAGCAGTTCTTC
TRBJ2-6,TRBV11-3,TRBD1,NA,CASSLGQGRSSGANVLTF,TGTGCCAGCAGCTTAGGACAGGGGCGCTCCTCTGGGGCCAACGTCCTGACTTTC
TRBJ1-1,TRBV7-9,NA,once,CASSLDEERLTEAFF,TGTGCCAGCAGCTTAGACGAAGAGCGGCTAACTGAAGCTTTCTTT
TRBJ2-3,TRBV6-5,NA,NA,CASSYNSRTDTQYF,TGTGCCAGCAGTTACAACTCTCGCACAGATACGCAGTATTTT
TRBJ2-4,TRBV2,NA,NA,CAWTLMGQKSPIAKNIQYF,TGTGCCTGGACCCTTATGGGGCAGAAAAGTCCTATAGCCAAAAACATTCAGTACTTC
TRBJ1-2,TRBV10-2,NA,NA,CASSFSGQDGYTF,TGCGCCAGCAGTTTTTCAGGGCAGGATGGCTACACCTTC
TRBJ2-1,TRBV30,TRBD2,once,CAWNGGGPNEQFF,TGTGCCTGGAACGGGGGGGGTCCCAATGAGCAGTTCTTC
TRBJ2-1,TRBV4-2,TRBD2,once,CASSQVGSGTSGGALNEQFF,TGTGCCAGCAGCCAAGTAGGCTCCGGGACTAGCGGGGGGGCTCTCAATGAGCAGTTCTTC
TRBJ2-2,TRBV24-1,NA,NA,CATEQGSGELFF,TGTGCCACCGAACAGGGTTCCGGGGAGCTGTTTTTT
TRBJ2-7,TRBV5-1,TRBD1,NA,CASSVHRGSSYEQYF,TGCGCCAGCAGCGTCCACAGGGGGTCCTCCTACGAGCAGTACTTC
TRBJ1-2,TRBV28,NA,few,CATSSSSGYTF,TGTGCCACCTCATCCAGCAGCGGCTACACCTTC
TRBJ1-2,TRBV27,TRBD1,NA,CASSFLQGANYGYTF,TGTGCCAGCAGTTTTCTGCAGGGGGCGAACTATGGCTACACCTTC
TRBJ2-5,TRBV13,TRBD1,NA,CASSLETGGEETQYF,TGTGCCAGCAGCTTAGAGACAGGGGGGGAAGAGACCCAGTACTTC
TRBJ1-1,TRBV9,TRBD1,NA,CASSVGYRDRINTEAFF,TGTGCCAGCAGCGTAGGCTATAGGGACAGAATTAACACTGAAGCTTTCTTT
TRBJ1-1,TRBV5-1,NA,NA,CASSLEVGIVAEAFF,TGCGCCAGCAGCTTGGAGGTAGGGATCGTGGCTGAAGCTTTCTTT
TRBJ2-2,TRBV14,NA,NA,CASSPFLSAQRVGLFF,TGTGCCAGCAGCCCTTTTCTCTCAGCCCAAAGGGTGGGACTGTTTTTT
TRBJ1-2,TRBV6-6,NA,NA,CASSPGLGQQLYGYTF,TGTGCCAGCAGTCCTGGGCTAGGACAGCAGCTCTATGGCTACACCTTC
TRBJ1-4,TRBV5-1,TRBD1,NA,CASSSQGADEKLFF,TGCGCCAGCAGCTCCCAGGGGGCAGATGAAAAACTGTTTTTT
TRBJ1-5,TRBV2,NA,NA,CATAGGARLESQHF,TGTGCCACCGCCGGTGGAGCCCGTTTGGAGTCTCAGCATTTT
TRBJ1-6,TRBV6-5,NA,NA,CASSYSKYTRDSPLHF,TGTGCCAGCAGTTACTCCAAGTATACCAGGGACTCACCCCTCCACTTT
TRBJ1-5,TRBV4-1,NA,NA,CASSPIGRLNQPQHF,TGCGCCAGCAGCCCCATCGGACGTTTAAATCAGCCCCAGCATTTT
TRBJ2-5,TRBV5-5,NA,NA,CASSLYETQYF,TGTGCCAGCAGCTTGTACGAGACCCAGTACTTC
TRBJ2-1,TRBV28,TRBD2,NA,CASRTSGGVNEQFF,TGTGCCAGCAGGACTAGCGGGGGGGTAAATGAGCAGTTCTTC
TRBJ1-1,TRBV5-6,NA,NA,CASSGEYTEAFF,TGTGCCAGCAGCGGGGAATACACTGAAGCTTTCTTT
TRBJ1-2,TRBV3-1/TRBV3-2,NA,NA,CASSRRQAGYTF,TGTGCCAGCAGCCGAAGACAGGCAGGCTACACCTTC
TRBJ2-7,TRBV19,TRBD1,NA,CASSIGPPGQALPYEQYF,TGTGCCAGTAGTATAGGGCCCCCGGGACAGGCCCTCCCCTACGAGCAGTACTTC
TRBJ1-6,TRBV7-8,NA,NA,CASSLVYQGNSPLHF,TGTGCCAGCAGCTTAGTCTATCAAGGGAATTCACCCCTCCACTTT
TRBJ2-4,TRBV5-5,NA,NA,CASSEGHLSVPKNIQYF,TGTGCCAGCAGTGAGGGGCATCTGTCGGTACCCAAAAACATTCAGTACTTC
TRBJ1-2,TRBV2,NA,NA,CASSGSNRVYGYTF,TGTGCCAGCAGCGGTTCTAACAGGGTGTATGGCTACACCTTC